The next 32 T cell receptor beta chains were all read from a single sample in a study of blood T cell repertoires in COVID-19. Generated by immunoSEQ multiplex PCR, the TCRdb table keeps only in-frame clones and is missing some. The sample has roughly 160,000 clones; about 87% are singletons. The material sequenced was peripheral blood. All receptors come from an older woman who had recovered from COVID-19.

V is TRBV12-5 and J is TRBJ2-3, with 12 bases matching TRBD2. This CDR3 spans 16 amino acids. Germline values: CDR1 LGHNT, CDR2 FRNRAP. V was pared by 5 bases and J by 2 bases, with 5 bases of the junction left unmatched. This CDR3 reads CASGAGLAGITDTQYF. The CDR3 DNA reads TGTGCTAGTGGTGCAGGACTAGCGGGGATCACAGATACGCAGTATTTT.

The chain recombines TRBV5-1 with TRBJ2-5; TRBD1 matches at 9 bases. The V gene's germline CDR1 is SGHRS and CDR2 YFSETQ. The junction had 6 bases not matched to a gene; V was cut back by 4 bases and J by 2 bases. The CDR3 consists of 15 residues. The CDR3 reads CASSAGTGKQETQYF. The CDR3 nucleotides are TGCGCCAGCAGCGCTGGGACAGGGAAACAAGAGACCCAGTACTTC.

This chain joins TRBV5-6 and TRBJ1-6; unclear D gene. CDR1 SGHDT and CDR2 YYEEEE come from the germline V gene. The V end was cut by 0 bases, the J end by 2 bases, with 12 bases between. CDR3 length: 17 amino acids. The DNA for the CDR3 is TGTGCCAGCAGCTTGGACTCCCGACGGGCCTATAATTCACCCCTCCACTTT. It specifies CASSLDSRRAYNSPLHF.

The CDR3, as DNA: TGTGCCAGCAGCACAAAATCCAGGGAATCGCAGCAAACTAACTATGGCTACACCTTC. Translated, it gives CASSTKSRESQQTNYGYTF. The V and J genes are TRBV2 and TRBJ1-2; TRBD1 is a possible D gene (5 bases). The CDR3 is made up of 19 amino acids. Germline V gives CDR1 SNHLY, CDR2 FYNNEI. Trimming stripped 6 bases from V and 0 bases from J, with 26 bases between.

The gene calls are TRBV10-2 and TRBJ2-3, with 7 bases matching TRBD2. Trimming at V came to 4 bases and at J to 2 bases, leaving 9 bases not matched to a gene. Germline CDR1 WSHSY, CDR2 SAAADI. This CDR3 region has 16 residues. The DNA for the CDR3 is TGCGCCAGCAGTGTTGGGGGACTACTTTTCACAGATACGCAGTATTTT. It translates to CASSVGGLLFTDTQYF.

The chain links TRBV19 to TRBJ1-6, with 7 bases aligning to TRBD1. The CDR3 length is 14 residues. Trimming cost V 2 bases and J 8 bases; bases outside gene matches: 3. The germline gives CDR1 LNHDA, CDR2 SQIVND (reference sequence). CDR3 DNA: TGTGCCAGTAGTATACTAGGACAGGATTCACCCCTCCACTTT. It specifies CASSILGQDSPLHF.

The chain is built from TRBV11-3 and TRBJ2-3, with a weak D call TRBD1 (5 bases). The V end was cut by 4 bases, the J end by 1 base, with 12 bases between. Germline assignment: CDR1 SGHNT and CDR2 YENEEA. This CDR3 is built from 15 residues. CDR3 bases: TGTGCCAGCAGCTCCCAGGGTGTCGGCACAGATACGCAGTATTTT. It translates to CASSSQGVGTDTQYF.

The CDR3 DNA sequence: TGTGCCAGCTCACTGACAGCTAACTATGGCTACACCTTC. Its protein product is CASSLTANYGYTF. This chain connects TRBV18 to TRBJ1-2; weak D call: TRBD1 (5 bases). Trimming removed 4 bases from V and 0 bases from J, with 6 bases in between. This CDR3 is 13 amino acids long. Germline values: CDR1 KGHSH, CDR2 LQKENI.

This rearrangement joins TRBV6-5 to TRBJ1-2, with D uncertain. Germline lookup yields CDR1 MNHEY and CDR2 SVGAGI. The CDR3 totals 14 residues. Trimming cost V 8 bases and J 4 bases, with 17 bases left between them. The CDR3 DNA sequence: TGTGCCAGCGAATACCCAGGTTCACTCTATGGCTACACCTTC. Amino acids: CASEYPGSLYGYTF.

This chain joins TRBV11-3 and TRBJ2-5, with TRBD2 as a possible D gene (5 bases). The CDR3 loop spans 13 amino acids. The germline V and J ends were trimmed by 5 bases and 2 bases, with 9 bases remaining between them. The germline V gene encodes CDR1 SGHNT and CDR2 YENEEA. This CDR3 reads CASSPPGQETQYF. The DNA of the CDR3 is TGTGCCAGCAGCCCACCGGGACAAGAGACCCAGTACTTC.

The rearrangement joins TRBV6-1 to TRBJ1-2; D is undetermined. The germline V gene encodes CDR1 MNHNS and CDR2 SASEGT. This CDR3 region has 12 residues. The V end was cut by 2 bases, the J end by 4 bases, with 5 bases between. This CDR3 is CASSESLYGYTF. The CDR3 DNA sequence: TGTGCCAGCAGTGAATCTCTCTATGGCTACACCTTC.

The chain uses TRBV18 and TRBJ2-2; 8 bases fit TRBD1. The CDR3 has 16 amino acids. Germline CDR1 is KGHSH and CDR2 is LQKENI. With 1 base clipped from V and 4 bases from J, the junction kept 5 bases outside the gene matches. In DNA, the CDR3 is TGTGCCAGCTCACCACAAGGACAGGGAATCACCGGGGAGCTGTTTTTT. Translation gives CASSPQGQGITGELFF.

This chain links TRBV6-4 with TRBJ2-1, with D perhaps TRBD2 (7 bases). From germline, CDR1 is MRHNA and CDR2 SNTAGT. The CDR3 is made up of 16 amino acids. V gave up 5 bases and J gave up 8 bases, with 22 bases separating them. CDR3 DNA sequence: TGTGCCAGCAGTCCACAACCACTAACGGGGGGCGATGAGCAGTTCTTC. This translates into CASSPQPLTGGDEQFF.

The V gene is TRBV5-8, the J gene TRBJ1-5; D not certain. Trimming took 2 bases from V and 6 from J, leaving 9 bases between them. The CDR3 spans 13 residues. The germline gives CDR1 SGHTS, CDR2 YDEGEE. This CDR3 is CASSLEEVQPQHF. As DNA, the CDR3 is TGTGCCAGCAGCTTAGAGGAGGTTCAGCCCCAGCATTTT.

The chain joins TRBV28 to TRBJ1-1; a weak D match, TRBD1 (5 bases). In germline, CDR1 is MDHEN, CDR2 SYDVKM. Trimming removed 9 bases from V and 4 bases from J, with 24 bases in between. The CDR3 is 16 residues long. CDR3 residues: CASKEVGRQGGTEAFF. Here the CDR3 DNA reads TGTGCCAGTAAAGAAGTTGGGAGGCAGGGTGGCACTGAAGCTTTCTTT.

The chain carries TRBV7-9 and TRBJ2-5, with a possible D match to TRBD2 (7 bases). CDR1 SEHNR and CDR2 FQNEAQ come from the germline V gene (reference sequence). The CDR3 covers 15 residues. The V end lost 2 bases, the J end lost 1 base, and 11 bases lay between the germline ends. CDR3 DNA: TGTGCCAGCAGCTTAAGTGCGGGGGCCCAAGAGACCCAGTACTTC. This encodes CASSLSAGAQETQYF. Complete variable domain (other parts from reference TRBV7-9 and TRBJ2-5): DTGVSQNPRHKITKRGQNVTFRCDPISEHNRLYWYRQTLGQGPEFLTYFQNEAQLEKSRLLSDRFSAERPKGSFSTLEIQRTEQGDSAMYLCASSLSAGAQETQYFGPGTRLLVL.

CDR3 in DNA: TGCGCCAGCAGCTTGGTGTCAGATAATTCACCCCTCCACTTT. This encodes CASSLVSDNSPLHF. The chain combines TRBV5-1 with TRBJ1-6, with D unclear. V was trimmed by 0 bases and J by 5 bases, leaving 6 bases between them. Germline-derived CDR1 and CDR2 are SGHRS and YFSETQ. The CDR3 is 14 amino acids.

V gene TRBV5-1 combines with J gene TRBJ2-5; TRBD2 matches 10 bases. Germline loops: CDR1 SGHRS, CDR2 YFSETQ. Trimming took 4 bases from V and 0 from J; bases not matched to a gene: 3. The CDR3 totals 15 residues. The CDR3 region is CASSVLAGNQETQYF. The CDR3 coding sequence is TGCGCCAGCAGCGTACTAGCGGGAAACCAAGAGACCCAGTACTTC.

The CDR3 is CASSQDKGRNGELFF. The DNA of the CDR3 is TGCGCCAGCAGCCAAGATAAGGGGAGGAACGGGGAGCTGTTTTTT. The chain employs TRBV4-1 and TRBJ2-2, with D possibly being TRBD2 (6 bases). CDR1 and CDR2 from the germline V gene are MGHRA and YSYEKL. The CDR3 has 15 residues. Trimming took 0 bases from V and 7 from J, leaving 12 bases between them.

J is TRBJ2-5 and V is TRBV25-1; D call uncertain. Germline-derived CDR1 and CDR2 are MGHDK and SYGVNS. Trimming stripped 2 bases from V and 1 base from J, with 8 bases between. The CDR3 totals 14 residues. The CDR3 reads CASSELGSQETQYF. In DNA form, the CDR3 reads TGTGCCAGCAGTGAACTGGGCAGCCAAGAGACCCAGTACTTC.

The chain joins TRBV15 to TRBJ2-1, with TRBD1 matching over 9 bases. From germline, CDR1 is LNHNV and CDR2 YYDKDF (reference sequence). With 5 bases clipped from V and 0 bases from J, the junction kept 5 bases outside the gene matches. This CDR3 is built from 16 residues. The CDR3 DNA follows: TGTGCCACCAGCCAGGACAGGGGAAGCTCCTACAATGAGCAGTTCTTC. This sequence encodes CATSQDRGSSYNEQFF. Variable domain in full (rest from reference TRBV15 and TRBJ2-1): DAMVIQNPRYQVTQFGKPVTLSCSQTLNHNVMYWYQQKSSQAPKLLFHYYDKDFNNEADTPDNFQSRRPNTSFCFLDIRSPGLGDTAMYLCATSQDRGSSYNEQFFGPGTRLTVL.

The genes are TRBV5-1 and TRBJ2-3; 7 bases fit TRBD1. V gave up 4 bases and J gave up 2 bases; unmatched junction bases: 7. CDR1 SGHRS and CDR2 YFSETQ come from the germline V gene. The CDR3 contains 15 residues. Here the CDR3 DNA reads TGCGCCAGCAGCATAGGGGACAGAGTCACAGATACGCAGTATTTT. Amino acids: CASSIGDRVTDTQYF.

The chain links TRBV6-5 to TRBJ1-2, with D hard to call. V lost 8 bases and J lost 2, with 18 bases in between. The CDR3 sequence is 15 residues long. CDR1 and CDR2 from the germline V gene are MNHEY and SVGAGI. This chain's CDR3 is CASRQTHSRNYGYTF. The CDR3 nucleotides read TGTGCCAGCCGTCAGACTCATTCCCGAAACTATGGCTACACCTTC.

The J gene is TRBJ1-3, the V gene TRBV4-2; 7 nucleotides align to TRBD1. The germline gives CDR1 LGHNA, CDR2 YNFKEQ. The CDR3 is 15 amino acids. Germline trimming cut 5 bases from V and 2 bases from J; bases unmatched to any gene: 6. CDR3 loop: CASSLDRAAGNTIYF. The CDR3, as DNA: TGTGCCAGCAGCTTAGACAGGGCGGCTGGAAACACCATATATTTT.

The rearrangement joins TRBV2 to TRBJ1-5, with 11 bases fitting TRBD1. Germline trimming cut 6 bases from V and 4 bases from J; bases unmatched to any gene: 5. CDR1 is SNHLY, CDR2 FYNNEI, per germline. The length of the CDR3 is 15 residues. This chain's CDR3 is CASRTGTGGNQPQHF. The CDR3 DNA is TGTGCCAGCAGGACAGGGACAGGGGGGAATCAGCCCCAGCATTTT.

This rearrangement joins TRBV10-1 to TRBJ2-5, with 10 bases lining up with TRBD1. Germline-derived CDR1 and CDR2 are WNHNN and SYGVQD (reference sequence). The trim removed 3 bases at V and 4 bases at J, leaving 5 bases unmatched. The CDR3 length is 15 residues. The CDR3 sequence: CASSEAGQGRETQYF. CDR3 sequence (DNA): TGCGCCAGCAGTGAAGCGGGACAGGGGAGAGAGACCCAGTACTTC.

This chain links TRBV5-1 with TRBJ1-1; tentatively, D is TRBD1 (6 bases). The germline V and J ends were trimmed by 3 bases and 4 bases, with 13 bases remaining between them. CDR3 length: 14 residues. CDR1 SGHRS and CDR2 YFSETQ come from the germline V gene. The CDR3 DNA follows: TGCGCCAGCAGCTCTCTAGGGGGGGCCACTGAAGCTTTCTTT. Encoded protein: CASSSLGGATEAFF. Using reference TRBV5-1 and TRBJ1-1 for the parts outside the CDR3, the full variable domain is KAGVTQTPRYLIKTRGQQVTLSCSPISGHRSVSWYQQTPGQGLQFLFEYFSETQRNKGNFPGRFSGRQFSNSRSEMNVSTLELGDSALYLCASSSLGGATEAFFGQGTRLTVV.

The chain combines TRBV19 with TRBJ1-4; TRBD1 is a possible D gene (5 bases). This CDR3 region has 17 residues. Deletions cut 3 bases from V and 0 bases from J, with 14 bases between. Germline V lookup: CDR1 LNHDA, CDR2 SQIVND (reference sequence). This CDR3 is CASSMGGTGSTNEKLFF. DNA for the CDR3: TGTGCCAGTAGTATGGGAGGGACCGGGTCAACTAATGAAAAACTGTTTTTT.

This clone was recorded a few times. This rearrangement joins TRBV24-1 to TRBJ2-2; 8 nucleotides agree with TRBD1. The CDR3 is 17 residues long. Losses at the gene ends were 4 bases for V and 0 bases for J; bases not matched to a gene: 6. Germline V gene lookup returns CDR1 KGHDR and CDR2 SFDVKD. In DNA, the CDR3 is TGTGCCACCAGTGACCCCGGGACAGGATCGAACACCGGGGAGCTGTTTTTT. Its translation is CATSDPGTGSNTGELFF.

The V gene is TRBV9, the J gene TRBJ2-5; weak D call: TRBD1 (5 bases). Germline lookup yields CDR1 SGDLS and CDR2 YYNGEE. The CDR3 contains 14 residues. Trimming removed 1 base at V and 5 bases at J, with 12 bases between. The CDR3 here is CASSVTGLVETQYF. The CDR3 DNA reads as TGTGCCAGCAGCGTAACAGGTTTGGTCGAGACCCAGTACTTC.

J is TRBJ2-3 and V is TRBV7-3, with TRBD2 as a possible D gene (6 bases). CDR1 is SGHTA, CDR2 FQGTGA, per germline. The length of the CDR3 is 13 residues. Between the trimmed V and J ends, which lost 1 base and 6 bases, there was a span of 8 bases. CDR3 coding DNA: TGTGCCAGCAGCTTAAACCTAGCGGATACGCAGTATTTT. Its protein is CASSLNLADTQYF.

A single count supports this clone. This chain links TRBV3-1 (or the pseudogene TRBV3-2) with TRBJ1-4; D possibly corresponds to TRBD1 (6 bases). The V end was cut by 1 base, the J end by 5 bases, with 17 bases between. This CDR3 contains 17 residues. Germline assignment: CDR1 LGHDT and CDR2 YNNKEL (reference sequence). This CDR3 reads CASSQAFPGTYNEKLFF. The DNA for the CDR3 is TGTGCCAGCAGCCAAGCCTTCCCCGGGACATACAATGAAAAACTGTTTTTT.